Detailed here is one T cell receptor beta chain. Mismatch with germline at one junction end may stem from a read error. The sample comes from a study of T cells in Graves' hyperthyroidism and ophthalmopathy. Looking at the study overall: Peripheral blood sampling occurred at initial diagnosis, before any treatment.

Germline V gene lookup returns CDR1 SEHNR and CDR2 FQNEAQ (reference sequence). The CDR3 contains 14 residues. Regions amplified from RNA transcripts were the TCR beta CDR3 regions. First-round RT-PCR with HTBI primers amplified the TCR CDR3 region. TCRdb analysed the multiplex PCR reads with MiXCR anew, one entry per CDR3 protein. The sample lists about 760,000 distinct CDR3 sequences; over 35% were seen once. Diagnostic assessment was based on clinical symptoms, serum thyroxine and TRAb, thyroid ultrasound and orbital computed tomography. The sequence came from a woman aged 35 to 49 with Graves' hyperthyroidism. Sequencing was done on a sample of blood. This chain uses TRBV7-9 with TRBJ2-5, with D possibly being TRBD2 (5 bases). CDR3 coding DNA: TGTGCCAGCAGCTTACGGGGAGTCCAAGAGGCCCAGTACTTC. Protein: CASSLRGVQEAQYF.